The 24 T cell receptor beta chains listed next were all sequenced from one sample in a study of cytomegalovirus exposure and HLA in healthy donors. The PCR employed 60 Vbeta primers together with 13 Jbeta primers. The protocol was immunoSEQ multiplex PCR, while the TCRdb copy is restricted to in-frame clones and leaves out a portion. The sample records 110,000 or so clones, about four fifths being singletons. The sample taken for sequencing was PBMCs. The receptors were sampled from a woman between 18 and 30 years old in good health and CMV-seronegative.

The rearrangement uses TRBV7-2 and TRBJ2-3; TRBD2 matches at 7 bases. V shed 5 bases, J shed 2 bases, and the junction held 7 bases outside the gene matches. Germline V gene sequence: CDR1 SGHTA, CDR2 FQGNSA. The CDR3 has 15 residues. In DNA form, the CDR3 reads TGTGCCAGCAGCCAGGTGGCGGGGGACACAGATACGCAGTATTTT. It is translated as CASSQVAGDTDTQYF. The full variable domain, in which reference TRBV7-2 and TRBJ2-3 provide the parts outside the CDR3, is GAGVSQSPSNKVTEKGKDVELRCDPISGHTALYWYRQSLGQGLEFLIYFQGNSAPDKSGLPSDRFSAERTGGSVSTLTIQRTQQEDSAVYLCASSQVAGDTDTQYFGPGTRLTVL.

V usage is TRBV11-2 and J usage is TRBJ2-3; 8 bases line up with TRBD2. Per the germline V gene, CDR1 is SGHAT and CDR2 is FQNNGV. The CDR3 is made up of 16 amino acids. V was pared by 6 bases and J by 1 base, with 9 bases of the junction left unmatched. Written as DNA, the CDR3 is TGTGCCAGCAGTTTAAACATAGCGGGGCGCACAGATACGCAGTATTTT. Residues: CASSLNIAGRTDTQYF.

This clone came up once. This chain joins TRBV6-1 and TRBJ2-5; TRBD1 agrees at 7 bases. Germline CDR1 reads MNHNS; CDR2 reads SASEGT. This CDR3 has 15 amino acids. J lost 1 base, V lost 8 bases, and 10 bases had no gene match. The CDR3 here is CASGHTGQLQETQYF. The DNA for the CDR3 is TGTGCCAGCGGGCATACGGGACAGCTCCAAGAGACCCAGTACTTC.

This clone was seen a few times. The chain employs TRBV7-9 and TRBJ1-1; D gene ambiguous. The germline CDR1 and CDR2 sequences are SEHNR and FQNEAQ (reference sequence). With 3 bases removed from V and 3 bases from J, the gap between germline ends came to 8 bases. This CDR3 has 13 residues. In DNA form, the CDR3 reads TGTGCCAGCAGCTTCAAGGGAGACACTGAAGCTTTCTTT. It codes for CASSFKGDTEAFF.

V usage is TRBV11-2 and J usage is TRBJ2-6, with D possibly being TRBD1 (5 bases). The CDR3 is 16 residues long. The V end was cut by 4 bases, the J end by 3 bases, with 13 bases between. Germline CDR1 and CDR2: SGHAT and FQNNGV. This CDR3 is CASSSLQGIGANVLTF. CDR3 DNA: TGTGCCAGCAGCTCACTCCAGGGAATTGGGGCCAACGTCCTGACTTTC.

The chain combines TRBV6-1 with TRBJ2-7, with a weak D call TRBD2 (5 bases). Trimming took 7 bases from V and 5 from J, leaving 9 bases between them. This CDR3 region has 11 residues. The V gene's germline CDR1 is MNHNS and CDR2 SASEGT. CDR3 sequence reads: CASMRGHEQYV. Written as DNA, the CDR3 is TGTGCCAGCATGAGAGGGCACGAGCAGTACGTC.

CDR3 DNA: TGTGCCAGCAGTGAAGCGGAGGGGAGAGGACAAGAGACCCAGTACTTC. Residues: CASSEAEGRGQETQYF. The V and J genes are TRBV6-1 and TRBJ2-5; maybe TRBD2 (6 bases). V gave up 0 bases and J gave up 2 bases, with 13 bases separating them. Germline assignment: CDR1 MNHNS and CDR2 SASEGT. CDR3 length: 16 residues.

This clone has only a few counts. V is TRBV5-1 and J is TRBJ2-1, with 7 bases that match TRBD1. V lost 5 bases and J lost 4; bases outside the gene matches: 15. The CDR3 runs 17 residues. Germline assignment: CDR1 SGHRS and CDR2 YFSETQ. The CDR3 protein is CASRVGRQGEEYNEQFF. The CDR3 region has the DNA TGCGCCAGCAGAGTAGGGCGTCAGGGGGAAGAATACAATGAGCAGTTCTTC.

The CDR3 coding sequence is TGCAGCGTTAGCGGGACGGATTACGAGCAGTACTTC. Protein sequence: CSVSGTDYEQYF. The genes are TRBV29-1 and TRBJ2-7; 7 nucleotides match TRBD2. With 5 bases clipped from V and 4 bases from J, the junction kept 5 bases outside the gene matches. Germline V gene lookup returns CDR1 SQVTM and CDR2 ANQGSEA. The CDR3 is 12 residues long.

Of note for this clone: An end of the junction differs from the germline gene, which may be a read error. DNA for the CDR3: TGTTCCAGCAGCTTAACCGGGACAGGGAACACTGAAGCTTTCTTT. The encoded protein is CSSSLTGTGNTEAFF. V gene TRBV7-9 combines with J gene TRBJ1-1; 8 nucleotides match TRBD1. Germline V gives CDR1 SEHNR, CDR2 FQNEAQ (reference sequence). The CDR3 is 15 amino acids.

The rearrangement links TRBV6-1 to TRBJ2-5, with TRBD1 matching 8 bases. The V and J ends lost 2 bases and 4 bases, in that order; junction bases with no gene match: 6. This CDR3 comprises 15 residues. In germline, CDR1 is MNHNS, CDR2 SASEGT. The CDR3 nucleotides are TGTGCCAGCAGTGAATCAGGGGGCGTTGGAGAGACCCAGTACTTC. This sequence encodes CASSESGGVGETQYF.

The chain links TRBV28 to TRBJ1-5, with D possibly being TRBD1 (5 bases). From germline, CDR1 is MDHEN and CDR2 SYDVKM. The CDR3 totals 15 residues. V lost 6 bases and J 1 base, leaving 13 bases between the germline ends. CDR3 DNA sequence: TGTGCCAGCAGGTCCCCCGGGGGAAGCAATCAGCCCCAGCATTTT. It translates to CASRSPGGSNQPQHF. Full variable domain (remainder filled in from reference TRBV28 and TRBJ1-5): DVKVTQSSRYLVKRTGEKVFLECVQDMDHENMFWYRQDPGLGLRLIYFSYDVKMKEKGDIPEGYSVSREKKERFSLILESASTNQTSMYLCASRSPGGSNQPQHFGDGTRLSIL.

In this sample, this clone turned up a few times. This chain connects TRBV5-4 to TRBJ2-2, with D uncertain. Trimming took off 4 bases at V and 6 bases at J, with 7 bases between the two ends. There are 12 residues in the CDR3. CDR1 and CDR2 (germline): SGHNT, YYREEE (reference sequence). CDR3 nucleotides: TGTGCCAGCAGCCGTCTTGCCGGGGAGCTGTTTTTT. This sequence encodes CASSRLAGELFF. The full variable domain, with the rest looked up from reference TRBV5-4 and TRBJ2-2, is ETGVTQSPTHLIKTRGQQVTLRCSSQSGHNTVSWYQQALGQGPQFIFQYYREEENGRGNFPPRFSGLQFPNYSSELNVNALELDDSALYLCASSRLAGELFFGEGSRLTVL.

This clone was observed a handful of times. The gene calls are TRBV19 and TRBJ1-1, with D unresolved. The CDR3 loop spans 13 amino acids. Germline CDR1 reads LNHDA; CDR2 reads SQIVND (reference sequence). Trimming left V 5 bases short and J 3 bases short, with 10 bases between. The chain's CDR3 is CASSPRQYTEAFF. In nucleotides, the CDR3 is TGTGCCAGTAGTCCTCGTCAGTACACTGAAGCTTTCTTT.

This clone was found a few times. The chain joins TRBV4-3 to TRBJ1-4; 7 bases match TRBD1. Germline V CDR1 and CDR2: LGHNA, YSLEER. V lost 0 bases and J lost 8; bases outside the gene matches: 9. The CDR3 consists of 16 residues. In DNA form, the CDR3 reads TGCGCCAGCAGCCAAGATTTTAGGGGGCTTGGGGAAAAACTGTTTTTT. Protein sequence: CASSQDFRGLGEKLFF.

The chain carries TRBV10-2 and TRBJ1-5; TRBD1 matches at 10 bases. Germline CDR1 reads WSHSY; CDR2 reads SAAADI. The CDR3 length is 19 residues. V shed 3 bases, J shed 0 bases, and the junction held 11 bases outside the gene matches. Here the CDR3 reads CASSDPDRGLINSNQPQHF. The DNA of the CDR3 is TGCGCCAGCAGTGACCCAGACAGGGGGCTTATTAATAGCAATCAGCCCCAGCATTTT.

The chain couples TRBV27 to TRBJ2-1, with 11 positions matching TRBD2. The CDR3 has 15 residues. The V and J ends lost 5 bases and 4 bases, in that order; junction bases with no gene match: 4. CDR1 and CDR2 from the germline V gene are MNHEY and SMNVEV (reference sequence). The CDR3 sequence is CASSRTSGSYNEQFF. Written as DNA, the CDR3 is TGTGCCAGCAGTAGAACTAGCGGGAGTTACAATGAGCAGTTCTTC.

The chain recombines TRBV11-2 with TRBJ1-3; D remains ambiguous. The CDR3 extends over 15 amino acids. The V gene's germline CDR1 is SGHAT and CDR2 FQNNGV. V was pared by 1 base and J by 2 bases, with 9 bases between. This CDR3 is CASSLVGGTGNTIYF. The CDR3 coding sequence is TGTGCCAGCAGCTTAGTAGGAGGGACTGGAAACACCATATATTTT.

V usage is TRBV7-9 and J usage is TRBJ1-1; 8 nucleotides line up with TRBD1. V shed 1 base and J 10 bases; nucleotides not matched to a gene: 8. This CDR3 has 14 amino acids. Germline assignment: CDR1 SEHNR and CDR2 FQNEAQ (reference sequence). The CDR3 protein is CASSLGAGGGGAFF. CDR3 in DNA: TGTGCCAGCAGCTTAGGTGCAGGGGGCGGTGGAGCTTTCTTT.

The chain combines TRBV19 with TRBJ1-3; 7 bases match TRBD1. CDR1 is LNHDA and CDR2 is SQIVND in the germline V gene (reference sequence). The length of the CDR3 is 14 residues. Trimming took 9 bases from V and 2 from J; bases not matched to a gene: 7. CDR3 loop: CASDMGQTGNTIYF. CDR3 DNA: TGTGCCAGCGATATGGGACAGACTGGAAACACCATATATTTT. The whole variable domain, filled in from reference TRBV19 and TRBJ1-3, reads DGGITQSPKYLFRKEGQNVTLSCEQNLNHDAMYWYRQDPGQGLRLIYYSQIVNDFQKGDIAEGYSVSREKKESFPLTVTSAQKNPTAFYLCASDMGQTGNTIYFGEGSWLTVV.

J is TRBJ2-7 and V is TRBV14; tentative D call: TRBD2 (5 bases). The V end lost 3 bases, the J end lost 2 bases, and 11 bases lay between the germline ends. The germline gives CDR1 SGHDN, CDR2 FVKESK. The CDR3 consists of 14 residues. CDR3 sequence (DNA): TGTGCCAGCAGCCAGAGGGTATGGCCCTACGAGCAGTACTTC. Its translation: CASSQRVWPYEQYF.

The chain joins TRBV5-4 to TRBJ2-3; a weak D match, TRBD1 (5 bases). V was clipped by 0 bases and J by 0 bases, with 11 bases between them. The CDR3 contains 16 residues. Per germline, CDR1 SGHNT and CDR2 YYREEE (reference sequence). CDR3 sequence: CASSLVRGHSTDTQYF. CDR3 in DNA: TGTGCCAGCAGCTTGGTAAGGGGTCACAGCACAGATACGCAGTATTTT.

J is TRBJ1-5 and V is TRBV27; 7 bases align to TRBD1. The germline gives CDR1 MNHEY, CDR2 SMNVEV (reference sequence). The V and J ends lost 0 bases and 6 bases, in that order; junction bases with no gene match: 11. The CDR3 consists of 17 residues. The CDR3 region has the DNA TGTGCCAGCAGTTTATCGACAGCGACAGGGAGAACTCAGCCCCAGCATTTT. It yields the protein CASSLSTATGRTQPQHF.

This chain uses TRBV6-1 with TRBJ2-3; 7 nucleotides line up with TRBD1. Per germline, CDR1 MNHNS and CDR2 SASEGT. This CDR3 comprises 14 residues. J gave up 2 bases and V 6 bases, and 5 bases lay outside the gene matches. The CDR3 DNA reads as TGTGCCAGCAGCTCCGGGACAGCCACAGATACGCAGTATTTT. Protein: CASSSGTATDTQYF.